Detailed here is one T cell receptor beta chain. The antigen is undetermined. This sample was included in a study of T-cell reconstitution after alpha-beta-depleted transplantation in children. General observations from the study: A year post-transplant, T-cell counts and diversity derived mostly from newly produced T cells.

The library targeted TCRbeta and was prepared with unique molecular identifiers. TCRdb used MiXCR to reprocess the PCR reads, holding one entry per CDR3 protein. The sample lists about 220,000 distinct CDR3 sequences, about a sixth occurring once. V lost 5 bases, J lost 3 bases, and 6 bases stayed unmatched. This CDR3 is built from 15 residues. CDR1 is SGHTA, CDR2 FQGNSA, per germline. V usage is TRBV7-2 and J usage is TRBJ2-7; 11 bases fit TRBD1. The sequencing here drew on PBMCs, mostly from graft donor cells, taken 360 days after TCRalphabeta/CD19-depleted stem cell transplant. This TCR derives from a male patient aged 2-9 years who had a stem cell transplant for acute lymphoblastic leukemia, so the T cells may come from the graft donor. The CDR3, as DNA: TGTGCCAGCAGCCCGGGACAGGGGGGGTACTACGAGCAGTACTTC. Translating it yields CASSPGQGGYYEQYF. Variable domain in full (rest from reference TRBV7-2 and TRBJ2-7): GAGVSQSPSNKVTEKGKDVELRCDPISGHTALYWYRQSLGQGLEFLIYFQGNSAPDKSGLPSDRFSAERTGGSVSTLTIQRTQQEDSAVYLCASSPGQGGYYEQYFGPGTRLTVT.